This paragraph reports one T cell receptor beta chain. Amplification of TCR alpha and beta CDR3 regions from RNA used iRepertoire nested multiplex PCR. Input was roughly 100-450 ng of tissue mRNA or PBMC total RNA. TCRdb itself ran the multiplex PCR reads through MiXCR, one entry per CDR3 protein. Here the sample spans about 400,000 distinct CDR3 sequences, more than 35% being singletons. This entry comes from a study of glioma-infiltrating T cells. This CDR3 contains 15 residues. The V end lost 5 bases, the J end lost 5 bases, and 16 bases lay between the germline ends. The germline gives CDR1 SEHNR, CDR2 FQNEAQ (reference sequence).

The sequencing sample was made of glioma tissue, nonneoplastic brain tissue, or PBMCs (not recorded which). The receptor's source is a human donor with low-grade glioma or glioblastoma, undergoing nonglioma brain surgery, or in good health (not recorded which). The chain employs TRBV7-9 and TRBJ2-1, with D tentatively TRBD2 (5 bases). CDR3 coding DNA: TGTGCCAGCAGCCACCGGACGAGACTACACAATGAGCAGTTCTTC. This encodes CASSHRTRLHNEQFF.